The 29 T cell receptor beta chains presented below share a single source sample, sequenced in a study of blood T cell repertoires in COVID-19. Libraries were prepared by immunoSEQ multiplex PCR; TCRdb keeps only in-frame clonotypes and omits some of them. The sample consists of about 250,000 clones, approximately 82% of them appearing once. Sequenced material: PBMCs or T cells enriched from blood (not recorded which). Receptor source: a middle-aged man who had been exposed to COVID-19.

The J gene is TRBJ2-7, the V gene TRBV3-1 (or the pseudogene TRBV3-2); the match to TRBD1 covers 7 bases. Trimming at V came to 4 bases and at J to 6 bases, leaving 6 bases not matched to a gene. Germline-derived CDR1 and CDR2 are LGHDT and YNNKEL (reference sequence). The CDR3 totals 13 residues. In DNA, the CDR3 is TGTGCCAGCAGCCCAGGGGGTGAGAGCGAGCAGTACTTC. The encoded protein is CASSPGGESEQYF.

This clone was found a few times. The chain employs TRBV5-1 and TRBJ2-7; the match to TRBD1 covers 7 bases. CDR3 length equals 14 residues. CDR1 is SGHRS, CDR2 YFSETQ, per germline. The V gene end was trimmed by 4 bases and the J gene end by 7 bases; junction bases not matched to a gene: 11. CDR3 coding DNA: TGCGCCAGCAGCGCCGGGACAGCCTCATGGGAGCAGTACTTC. Residues: CASSAGTASWEQYF. The full variable domain, rest sourced from reference TRBV5-1 and TRBJ2-7, is KAGVTQTPRYLIKTRGQQVTLSCSPISGHRSVSWYQQTPGQGLQFLFEYFSETQRNKGNFPGRFSGRQFSNSRSEMNVSTLELGDSALYLCASSAGTASWEQYFGPGTRLTVT.

This clone has just a few counts. V gene TRBV7-2 combines with J gene TRBJ2-3; 8 nucleotides match TRBD2. The CDR3 is 15 amino acids. Germline V CDR1 and CDR2: SGHTA, FQGNSA. V dropped 5 bases and J dropped 2; count of bases not matched to a gene: 6. This chain's CDR3 is CASSPTSGNTDTQYF. The DNA for the CDR3 is TGTGCCAGCAGCCCCACTAGCGGAAACACAGATACGCAGTATTTT.

The J gene is TRBJ2-5, the V gene TRBV19; D is undetermined. Germline CDR1 reads LNHDA; CDR2 reads SQIVND (reference sequence). V lost 2 bases to trimming and J lost 2 bases, with 15 bases between them. This CDR3 contains 16 residues. CDR3 protein: CASSILASSHQETQYF. In DNA form, the CDR3 reads TGTGCCAGTAGTATATTGGCTAGTTCTCATCAAGAGACCCAGTACTTC.

The chain couples TRBV25-1 to TRBJ1-1; possibly TRBD1 for D (5 bases). The CDR3 is 15 amino acids. Per germline, CDR1 MGHDK and CDR2 SYGVNS. Trimming removed 4 bases from V and 1 base from J, with 13 bases in between. CDR3 in DNA: TGTGCCAGCAGTGGGGCAGGGTGGGGGAACACTGAAGCTTTCTTT. This translates into CASSGAGWGNTEAFF.

The sample holds one count of this clone. The V call is TRBV19, the J call TRBJ1-2; maybe TRBD1 (5 bases). The V end was cut by 5 bases, the J end by 6 bases, with 13 bases between. Germline-derived CDR1 and CDR2 are LNHDA and SQIVND (reference sequence). The CDR3 consists of 13 residues. This CDR3 is CASSSRDFDGYTF. The CDR3 DNA sequence: TGTGCCAGTAGTTCGCGGGACTTCGATGGCTACACCTTC. Filled out from reference TRBV19 and TRBJ1-2, the complete variable domain reads DGGITQSPKYLFRKEGQNVTLSCEQNLNHDAMYWYRQDPGQGLRLIYYSQIVNDFQKGDIAEGYSVSREKKESFPLTVTSAQKNPTAFYLCASSSRDFDGYTFGSGTRLTVV.

This sequence joins TRBV19 and TRBJ1-3, with 7 positions matching TRBD1. Trimming took 5 bases from V and 4 from J; bases not matched to a gene: 14. The CDR3 runs 17 residues. Germline CDR1 reads LNHDA; CDR2 reads SQIVND (reference sequence). In DNA, the CDR3 is TGTGCCAGTAGTCCTCTACCAACCGGGACAGCAGGAAACACCATATATTTT. The encoded protein is CASSPLPTGTAGNTIYF.

The chain has TRBV5-5 and TRBJ2-5; a possible D gene is TRBD1 (5 bases). Between the trimmed V and J ends, which lost 0 bases and 3 bases, there was a span of 15 bases. There are 16 residues in the CDR3. From germline, CDR1 is SGHKS and CDR2 YYEKEE (reference sequence). The CDR3 nucleotides read TGTGCCAGCAGCTTGGAAGGACAAGTAGGAAAAGAGACCCAGTACTTC. This sequence encodes CASSLEGQVGKETQYF.

This sequence joins TRBV5-5 and TRBJ2-7; D is perhaps TRBD1 (6 bases). Germline V gives CDR1 SGHKS, CDR2 YYEKEE (reference sequence). V was pared by 4 bases and J by 4 bases, with 21 bases between. The length of the CDR3 is 16 residues. CDR3 in amino acids: CASSPLTGTSRYEQYF. CDR3 nucleotide sequence: TGTGCCAGCAGCCCACTGACAGGAACCTCGAGGTACGAGCAGTACTTC.

This chain joins TRBV27 and TRBJ1-5; 10 bases line up with TRBD1. The CDR3 consists of 16 residues. Germline V lookup: CDR1 MNHEY, CDR2 SMNVEV (reference sequence). The J segment lost 4 bases and the V segment lost 3 bases, leaving 6 bases of the junction unmatched. In DNA form, the CDR3 reads TGTGCCAGCAGTTTGTTCGGGGGACAGGGGAATCAGCCCCAGCATTTT. Translated: CASSLFGGQGNQPQHF.

The chain uses TRBV5-1 and TRBJ2-7; TRBD2 agrees at 11 bases. CDR1 SGHRS and CDR2 YFSETQ come from the germline V gene. The CDR3 length is 16 residues. With 3 bases clipped from V and 6 bases from J, the junction kept 11 bases outside the gene matches. As DNA, the CDR3 is TGCGCCAGCAGCTCGACTAGCGGGATAGAGTCGGGCGAGCAGTACTTC. Its protein product is CASSSTSGIESGEQYF.

The chain couples TRBV5-6 to TRBJ2-1, with 9 bases lining up with TRBD1. Germline CDR1 reads SGHDT; CDR2 reads YYEEEE. The V and J ends lost 2 bases and 6 bases, in that order; junction bases with no gene match: 6. CDR3 length: 15 amino acids. CDR3 bases: TGTGCCAGCAGCTTTGTGACAGGGGGGGTCAATGAGCAGTTCTTC. This translates into CASSFVTGGVNEQFF.

As DNA, the CDR3 is TGTGCCAGCAGCGCGATGCTAGCGGGAGGCAACAATGAGCAGTTCTTC. This codes for CASSAMLAGGNNEQFF. The chain combines TRBV7-2 with TRBJ2-1; TRBD2 aligns across 11 bases. V lost 5 bases, J lost 5 bases, and 8 bases stayed unmatched. This CDR3 is 16 amino acids long. Germline CDR1 reads SGHTA; CDR2 reads FQGNSA.

This clone has only a few counts. The chain employs TRBV7-8 and TRBJ2-1; TRBD1 aligns across 9 bases. V lost 5 bases to trimming and J lost 2 bases; unmatched junction nucleotides: 7. Germline CDR1 SGHVS, CDR2 FQNEAQ. There are 16 residues in the CDR3. The CDR3 region is CASSGGDRDTYNEQFF. The CDR3, as DNA: TGTGCCAGCAGCGGGGGGGACAGGGATACCTACAATGAGCAGTTCTTC.

This rearrangement joins TRBV15 to TRBJ2-5, with 7 bases matching TRBD1. After removal of 1 base from V and 4 bases from J, the junction contained 0 bases not matched to a gene. Germline loops: CDR1 LNHNV, CDR2 YYDKDF (reference sequence). The CDR3 runs 13 residues. The chain's CDR3 is CATSRGDRETQYF. DNA for the CDR3: TGTGCCACCAGCAGAGGGGACAGAGAGACCCAGTACTTC.

This clone was seen just once. The rearrangement links TRBV7-3 to TRBJ2-1; no definite D call. The CDR3 runs 17 residues. With 1 base removed from V and 5 bases from J, the gap between germline ends came to 18 bases. In germline, CDR1 is SGHTA, CDR2 FQGTGA. CDR3 in amino acids: CASSLKPTYLRDNEQFF. For the CDR3, the DNA is TGTGCCAGCAGCTTAAAGCCCACCTATCTCCGGGACAATGAGCAGTTCTTC. The full variable domain, in which reference TRBV7-3 and TRBJ2-1 provide the parts outside the CDR3, is GAGVSQTPSNKVTEKGKYVELRCDPISGHTALYWYRQSLGQGPEFLIYFQGTGAADDSGLPNDRFFAVRPEGSVSTLKIQRTERGDSAVYLCASSLKPTYLRDNEQFFGPGTRLTVL.

The chain links TRBV5-4 to TRBJ2-2; no firm D call. Germline V gene lookup returns CDR1 SGHNT and CDR2 YYREEE (reference sequence). The CDR3 sequence is 14 residues long. The V end was cut by 4 bases, the J end by 2 bases, with 9 bases between. This chain's CDR3 is CASSPKTNTGELFF. CDR3 bases: TGTGCCAGCAGCCCGAAGACAAACACCGGGGAGCTGTTTTTT.

V gene TRBV3-1 (or the pseudogene TRBV3-2) combines with J gene TRBJ2-6, with D possibly TRBD1 on 5 matching bases. This CDR3 spans 16 amino acids. V lost 6 bases and J 3 bases, leaving 15 bases between the germline ends. Germline CDR1 and CDR2: LGHDT and YNNKEL (reference sequence). CDR3 in amino acids: CASSHRQRRGANVLTF. The CDR3 region has the DNA TGTGCCAGCAGTCACCGACAGAGGCGTGGGGCCAACGTCCTGACTTTC.

This chain connects TRBV9 to TRBJ1-2, with a possible D match to TRBD1 (5 bases). The CDR3 is made up of 13 amino acids. The V and J ends lost 0 bases and 7 bases respectively, with 10 bases between them. Germline CDR1 reads SGDLS; CDR2 reads YYNGEE. CDR3 region: CASSVGQGGGYTF. The CDR3 DNA sequence: TGTGCCAGCAGCGTAGGCCAGGGAGGTGGCTACACCTTC.

This chain joins TRBV7-3 and TRBJ1-1, with unresolved D. V lost 3 bases and J 5 bases, leaving 13 bases between the germline ends. CDR1 is SGHTA, CDR2 FQGTGA, per germline. There are 14 residues in the CDR3. Written as DNA, the CDR3 is TGTGCCAGCAGCTTGGCAGGCCAAGGAACTGAAGCTTTCTTT. It yields the protein CASSLAGQGTEAFF. The full variable domain, completed using reference TRBV7-3 and TRBJ1-1, is GAGVSQTPSNKVTEKGKYVELRCDPISGHTALYWYRQSLGQGPEFLIYFQGTGAADDSGLPNDRFFAVRPEGSVSTLKIQRTERGDSAVYLCASSLAGQGTEAFFGQGTRLTVV.

The chain joins TRBV27 to TRBJ1-6; TRBD1 is a possible D gene (5 bases). Per germline, CDR1 MNHEY and CDR2 SMNVEV (reference sequence). The CDR3 runs to 14 residues. Trimming pared 8 bases from V and 11 bases from J, leaving 19 bases between. CDR3 nucleotides: TGTGCCAGCGGGTTGGGTGGGGCGGGGACACCCCTCCACTTT. Its translation is CASGLGGAGTPLHF.

V and J are TRBV24-1 and TRBJ2-5; 9 nucleotides align to TRBD1. This CDR3 spans 16 amino acids. V lost 3 bases, J lost 1 base, and 5 bases stayed unmatched. Germline CDR1 is KGHDR and CDR2 is SFDVKD. The CDR3 DNA sequence: TGTGCCACCAGTGATCCCGGGACAGGGTCCCAAGAGACCCAGTACTTC. This gives the protein CATSDPGTGSQETQYF.

The chain is built from TRBV5-1 and TRBJ2-1; 7 nucleotides line up with TRBD2. Trimming at V came to 1 base and at J to 0 bases, leaving 1 base not matched to a gene. Germline values: CDR1 SGHRS, CDR2 YFSETQ. The CDR3 loop spans 15 amino acids. CDR3 DNA sequence: TGCGCCAGCAGCTTGCTAGCGGCCTCCTACAATGAGCAGTTCTTC. This encodes CASSLLAASYNEQFF.

The gene calls are TRBV5-1 and TRBJ2-5; maybe TRBD2 (6 bases). The germline V gene encodes CDR1 SGHRS and CDR2 YFSETQ. This CDR3 spans 14 amino acids. The V end was cut by 5 bases, the J end by 5 bases, with 16 bases between. Written as DNA, the CDR3 is TGCGCCAGCAGGGAGGGACGTCAAGGGGAGACCCAGTACTTC. Amino acid sequence: CASREGRQGETQYF.

The chain is built from TRBV18 and TRBJ2-5; TRBD1 is a possible D gene (6 bases). Germline CDR1 is KGHSH and CDR2 is LQKENI. CDR3 size: 15 residues. The ends were cut back, 2 bases at V and 1 base at J, with 11 bases in the middle. CDR3 in amino acids: CASSPKRTVQETQYF. CDR3 nucleotide sequence: TGTGCCAGCTCACCAAAACGGACAGTCCAAGAGACCCAGTACTTC.

The rearrangement links TRBV9 to TRBJ2-5; D might be TRBD1 (6 bases). The V end was cut by 4 bases, the J end by 4 bases, with 20 bases between. The length of the CDR3 is 16 residues. Germline V gene lookup returns CDR1 SGDLS and CDR2 YYNGEE. DNA for the CDR3: TGTGCCAGCAGCCCCGGGACACTTGATCTTTTAGAGACCCAGTACTTC. Translation gives CASSPGTLDLLETQYF.

The genes are TRBV14 and TRBJ2-2; 9 bases match TRBD1. The CDR3 contains 19 residues. V lost 0 bases and J lost 5; bases outside the gene matches: 13. Germline values: CDR1 SGHDN, CDR2 FVKESK. Here the CDR3 reads CASSQEFFGYRGRTGELFF. In nucleotides, the CDR3 is TGTGCCAGCAGCCAAGAATTCTTCGGTTACAGGGGGCGGACCGGGGAGCTGTTTTTT.

This clone was observed once. The chain uses TRBV6-2 or TRBV6-3 and TRBJ2-1, with a tentative D call TRBD2 (5 bases). V gave up 4 bases and J gave up 0 bases, with 10 bases separating them. The CDR3 extends over 15 amino acids. In germline, CDR1 is MNHEY, CDR2 SVGEGT. The CDR3 sequence is CASSSSLGSYNEQFF. The CDR3 DNA is TGTGCCAGCAGTTCTTCACTAGGCTCCTACAATGAGCAGTTCTTC.

This sequence joins TRBV27 and TRBJ2-2; weak D call: TRBD2 (6 bases). Germline V lookup: CDR1 MNHEY, CDR2 SMNVEV (reference sequence). Trimming removed 6 bases from V and 6 bases from J, with 20 bases in between. The CDR3 sequence is 16 residues long. The CDR3 protein is CASRRGGGSKSGELFF. The CDR3 DNA reads TGTGCCAGCAGACGCGGAGGAGGGTCCAAATCCGGGGAGCTGTTTTTT.